This paragraph reports one TCR beta chain. Vbeta (60) and Jbeta (13) primers were used in the PCR. This table comes from immunoSEQ multiplex PCR, and its TCRdb copy is limited to in-frame clones, with some not included. Among 150,000 to 200,000 clones listed, about four fifths were seen once. This entry belongs to a study of cytomegalovirus exposure and HLA in healthy donors. Trimming shortened V by 2 bases and J by 3 bases, and 12 bases separated the two germline ends. Germline loops: CDR1 LNHDA, CDR2 SQIVND (reference sequence). The CDR3 extends over 15 amino acids. What was sequenced was PBMCs. This sequence originates from a woman in her 30s in good health and CMV-seronegative. V usage is TRBV19 and J usage is TRBJ2-3, with a tentative D call TRBD1 (7 bases). CDR3 amino acids: CASSIMTGRTDTQYF. DNA of the CDR3: TGTGCCAGTAGTATAATGACAGGGAGGACAGATACGCAGTATTTT.